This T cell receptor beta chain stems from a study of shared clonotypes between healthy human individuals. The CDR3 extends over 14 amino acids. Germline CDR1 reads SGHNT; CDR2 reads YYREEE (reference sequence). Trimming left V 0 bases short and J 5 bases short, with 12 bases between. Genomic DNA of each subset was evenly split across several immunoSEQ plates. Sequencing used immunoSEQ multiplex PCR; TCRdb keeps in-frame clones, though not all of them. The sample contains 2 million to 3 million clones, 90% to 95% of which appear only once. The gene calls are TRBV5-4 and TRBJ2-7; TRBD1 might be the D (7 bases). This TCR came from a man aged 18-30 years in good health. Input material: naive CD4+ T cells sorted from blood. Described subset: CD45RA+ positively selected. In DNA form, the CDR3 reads TGTGCCAGCAGCTTGGTTGCAGGGGGGAACGAGCAGTACTTC. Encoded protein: CASSLVAGGNEQYF.